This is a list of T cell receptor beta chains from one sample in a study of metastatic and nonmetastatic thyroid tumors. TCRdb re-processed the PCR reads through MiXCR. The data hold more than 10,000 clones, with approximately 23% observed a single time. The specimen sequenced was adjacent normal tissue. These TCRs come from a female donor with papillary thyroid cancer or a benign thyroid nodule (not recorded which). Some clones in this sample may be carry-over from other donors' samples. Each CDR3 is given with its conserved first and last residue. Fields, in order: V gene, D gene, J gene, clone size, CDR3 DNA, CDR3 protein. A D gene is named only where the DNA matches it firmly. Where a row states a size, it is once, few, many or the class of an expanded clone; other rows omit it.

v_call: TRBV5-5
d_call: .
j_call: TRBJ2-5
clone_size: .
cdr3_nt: TGTGCCAGCAGATTGTCAGGCTGGGGCGATGAGACCCAGTACTTC
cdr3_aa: CASRLSGWGDETQYF

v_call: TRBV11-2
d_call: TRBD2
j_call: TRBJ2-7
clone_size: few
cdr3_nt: TGTGCCAGCGGGGATAGCGGGGTCTACGAGCAGTACTTC
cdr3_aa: CASGDSGVYEQYF

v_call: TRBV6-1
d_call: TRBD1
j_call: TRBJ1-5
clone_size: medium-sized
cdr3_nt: TGTGCCAGCAGTGATGACAGGGGGCCGGGGTATAGCAATCAGCCCCAGCATTTT
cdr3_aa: CASSDDRGPGYSNQPQHF

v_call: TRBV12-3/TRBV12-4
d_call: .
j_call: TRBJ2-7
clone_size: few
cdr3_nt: TGTGCCAGCAGCGTACAAGTCTTCTACGAGCAGTACTTC
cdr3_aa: CASSVQVFYEQYF

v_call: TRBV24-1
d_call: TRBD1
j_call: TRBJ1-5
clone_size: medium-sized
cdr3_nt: TGTGCCACCAGTGTAGGGGGCGATCAGCCCCAGCATTTT
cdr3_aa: CATSVGGDQPQHF

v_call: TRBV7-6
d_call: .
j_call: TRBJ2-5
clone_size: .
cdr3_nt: TGTGCCAGCAGCTTTGTCCCGGACGGCAGGAGAGTCCAAGAGACCCAGTACTTC
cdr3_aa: CASSFVPDGRRVQETQYF

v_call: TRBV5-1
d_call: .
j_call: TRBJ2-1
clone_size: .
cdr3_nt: TGTGCCAGCAGCTTCGACAGCGGTTGGGGTGAGCAGTTCTTC
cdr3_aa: CASSFDSGWGEQFF

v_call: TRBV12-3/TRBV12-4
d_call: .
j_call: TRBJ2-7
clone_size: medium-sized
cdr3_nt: TGTGCCAGCACCTCTACAGGACCCGACGAGCAGTACTTC
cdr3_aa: CASTSTGPDEQYF

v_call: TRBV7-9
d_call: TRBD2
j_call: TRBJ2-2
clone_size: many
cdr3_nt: TGTGCCAGCACTCGCCGACTGGGAGGGAGAGGCACCGGGGAGCTGTTTTTT
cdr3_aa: CASTRRLGGRGTGELFF

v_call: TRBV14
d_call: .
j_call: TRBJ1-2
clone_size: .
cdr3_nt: TGTGCCAGCAGTGGGACCGAAGCTAACTATGGCTACACCTTC
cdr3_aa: CASSGTEANYGYTF

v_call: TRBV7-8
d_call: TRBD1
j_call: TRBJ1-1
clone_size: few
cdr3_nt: TGTGCCACCAACGGACAGGCGGATCTTGAGGCTTTCTTT
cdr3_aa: CATNGQADLEAFF

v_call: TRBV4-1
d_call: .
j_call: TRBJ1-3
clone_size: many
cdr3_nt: TGCGCCAGCCCTAAGCTTAGGGGGATAGACACCATATATTTT
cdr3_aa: CASPKLRGIDTIYF

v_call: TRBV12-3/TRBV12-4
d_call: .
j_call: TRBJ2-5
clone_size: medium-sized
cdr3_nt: TGTGCCAGCAGTTTTGGGCGGATACAAGAGACCCAGTACTTC
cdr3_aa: CASSFGRIQETQYF

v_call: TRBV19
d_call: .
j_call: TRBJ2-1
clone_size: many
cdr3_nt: TGTGCCAGTAGTATGGGTCGACATGGAGAGCAGTTCTTC
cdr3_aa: CASSMGRHGEQFF

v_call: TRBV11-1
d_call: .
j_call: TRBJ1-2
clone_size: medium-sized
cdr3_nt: TGTGCCAGCAGCCTAGTTGGCGCTAACTATGGCTACACCTTC
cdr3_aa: CASSLVGANYGYTF

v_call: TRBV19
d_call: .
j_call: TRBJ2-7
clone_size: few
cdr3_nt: TGTGCCAGTAGTTCGCAAAGTTACGAGCAGTACTTC
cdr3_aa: CASSSQSYEQYF

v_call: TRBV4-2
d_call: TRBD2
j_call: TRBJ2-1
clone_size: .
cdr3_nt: TGTGCCAGCAGCCAAGATCGGGGACCAGGCGGGGCTAGCGGGAGTGTTGAGCAGTTCTTC
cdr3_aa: CASSQDRGPGGASGSVEQFF

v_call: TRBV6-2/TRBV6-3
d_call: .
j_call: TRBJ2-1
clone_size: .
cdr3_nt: TGTGCCAGCATCAACAGGATTTACAATGAGCAGTTCTTC
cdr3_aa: CASINRIYNEQFF

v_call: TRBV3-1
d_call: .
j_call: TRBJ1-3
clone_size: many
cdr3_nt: TGTGCCAGCAGCCTTGCCCTTTCCTCTGGAAACACCATATATTTT
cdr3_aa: CASSLALSSGNTIYF

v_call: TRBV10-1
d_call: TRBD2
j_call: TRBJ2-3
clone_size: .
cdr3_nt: TGCGCCAGCAGTGAGCCCGCGGGGGGGAAAGATACGCAGTATTTT
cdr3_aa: CASSEPAGGKDTQYF

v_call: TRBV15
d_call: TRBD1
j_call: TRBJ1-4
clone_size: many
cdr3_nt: TGTGCCACCAGCCCTCGGGGACAGGGGAACCAAAAACTGTTTTTT
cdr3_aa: CATSPRGQGNQKLFF

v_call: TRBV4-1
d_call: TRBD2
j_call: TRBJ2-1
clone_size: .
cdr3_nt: TGCGCCAGCAGCTGGAGCCGACTAGCGGGAGGAAACAATGAGCAGTTCTTC
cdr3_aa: CASSWSRLAGGNNEQFF

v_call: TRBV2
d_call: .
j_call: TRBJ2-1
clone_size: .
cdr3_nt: TGTGCGAGCAGACAATACAATGTGCAGTTCTTC
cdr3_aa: CASRQYNVQFF

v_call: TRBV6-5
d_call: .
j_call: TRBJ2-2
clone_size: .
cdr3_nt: TGTGCCAGCAGTTACGCATTCGGATACACCGGGGAGCTGTTTTTT
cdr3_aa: CASSYAFGYTGELFF

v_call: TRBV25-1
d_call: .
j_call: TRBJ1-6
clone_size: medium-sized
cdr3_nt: TGTGCCAGCAGTGAGGTTGAGTATTTTTCACCCCTCCACTTT
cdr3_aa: CASSEVEYFSPLHF